These 3 T cell receptor beta chains were sequenced from one sample in a study of blood T cell repertoires in COVID-19. TCRdb's table, derived via immunoSEQ multiplex PCR, lists solely in-frame clones and lacks some. The sample carries about 350,000 clones, roughly 90% recorded once. Sequenced: PBMCs or T cells enriched from blood (not recorded which). Every receptor here comes from a woman aged 30 to 39 who had been exposed to COVID-19.

This chain uses TRBV7-4 with TRBJ1-1; TRBD1 is a possible D gene (6 bases). CDR1 SGHVT and CDR2 SQSDAQ come from the germline V gene. The CDR3 sequence is 14 residues long. Trimming left V 5 bases short and J 0 bases short, with 10 bases between. The CDR3 spells CASSTTGMNTEAFF. The DNA for the CDR3 is TGTGCCAGCAGCACTACAGGGATGAACACTGAAGCTTTCTTT.

The CDR3, as DNA: TGTGCCAGCACCACCCTTGGACAGGGACGAGAGACCCAGTACTTC. It is translated as CASTTLGQGRETQYF. The V call is TRBV6-5, the J call TRBJ2-5; 8 positions match TRBD1. The CDR3 is 15 amino acids. Unmatched junction bases numbered 11, after V lost 7 bases and J lost 4 bases. The germline V gene encodes CDR1 MNHEY and CDR2 SVGAGI.

This chain connects TRBV7-8 to TRBJ2-2, with D perhaps TRBD2 (5 bases). The CDR3 loop spans 17 amino acids. Germline-derived CDR1 and CDR2 are SGHVS and FQNEAQ. The V end was cut by 1 base, the J end by 1 base, with 13 bases between. The CDR3 loop is CASSLVVIRGNTGELFF. For the CDR3, the DNA is TGTGCCAGCAGCTTAGTAGTGATTCGGGGGAACACCGGGGAGCTGTTTTTT.